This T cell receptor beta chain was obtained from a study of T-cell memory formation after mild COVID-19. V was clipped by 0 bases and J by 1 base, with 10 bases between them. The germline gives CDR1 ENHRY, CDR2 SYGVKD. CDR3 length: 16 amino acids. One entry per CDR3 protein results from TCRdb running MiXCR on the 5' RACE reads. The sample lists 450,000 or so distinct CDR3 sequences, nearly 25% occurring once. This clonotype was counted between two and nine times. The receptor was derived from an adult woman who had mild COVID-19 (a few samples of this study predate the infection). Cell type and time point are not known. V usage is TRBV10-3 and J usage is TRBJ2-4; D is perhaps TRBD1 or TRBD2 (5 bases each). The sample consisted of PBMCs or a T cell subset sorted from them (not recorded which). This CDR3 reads CAISESGREAKNIQYF. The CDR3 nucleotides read TGTGCCATCAGTGAGTCGGGCAGGGAGGCCAAAAACATTCAGTACTTC.